These 10 T cell receptor beta chains came from one sample sequenced in a study of T-cell reconstitution after alpha-beta-depleted transplantation in children. Researchers prepared the TCRbeta library using unique molecular identifiers, the study reports. Each CDR3 protein is one row after TCRdb ran MiXCR on the PCR reads. Here the sample spans just under 150,000 distinct CDR3 sequences, 7.5% to 9% being singletons. This specimen was PBMCs, mostly from graft donor cells, taken 180 days after TCRalphabeta/CD19-depleted stem cell transplant. The source is a female patient between 2 and 15 years old who had a stem cell transplant for congenital amegakaryocytic thrombocytopenia, so the T cells may come from the graft donor.

Many counts were recorded for this clonotype. J is TRBJ1-3 and V is TRBV5-1, with no clear D. V was pared by 0 bases and J by 5 bases, with 12 bases between. This CDR3 has 15 amino acids. Germline assignment: CDR1 SGHRS and CDR2 YFSETQ. The CDR3 here is CASSLDDFYRNTIYF. CDR3 coding DNA: TGCGCCAGCAGCTTGGACGATTTCTACAGAAACACCATATATTTT.

The gene calls are TRBV20-1 and TRBJ2-7, with D perhaps given as TRBD1 or TRBD2 (5 bases each). The CDR3 contains 15 residues. The germline CDR1 and CDR2 sequences are DFQATT and SNEGSKA (reference sequence). The V and J ends lost 6 bases and 3 bases respectively, with 21 bases between them. DNA for the CDR3: TGCAGTGCGCCAGACGTGGGGACGAGCTACTACGAGCAGTACTTC. It is translated as CSAPDVGTSYYEQYF.

This clonotype has a handful of counts. The chain recombines TRBV6-1 with TRBJ2-3; TRBD2 agrees at 7 bases. CDR1 and CDR2 (germline): MNHNS, SASEGT. The V gene end was trimmed by 7 bases and the J gene end by 6 bases; junction bases not matched to a gene: 13. CDR3 length: 15 amino acids. CDR3 nucleotides: TGTGCCAGCACCCTCCGACTAGCTGGTGGCGATACGCAGTATTTT. This encodes CASTLRLAGGDTQYF.

In its sample, this clonotype was seen a few times. The rearrangement uses TRBV12-3 or TRBV12-4 and TRBJ1-6; D is unclear. Trimming took off 1 base at V and 7 bases at J, with 8 bases between the two ends. The CDR3 is 14 residues long. The CDR3 DNA follows: TGTGCCAGCAGTTTAGGGGGATGGAATTCACCCCTCCACTTT. Protein: CASSLGGWNSPLHF.

This clonotype was observed at least ten times. The rearrangement links TRBV12-3 or TRBV12-4 to TRBJ1-5, with 8 bases matching TRBD1. The CDR3 is 16 amino acids. The trim removed 5 bases at V and 5 bases at J, leaving 11 bases unmatched. The CDR3 region has the DNA TGTGCCAGCAGTCCCCAGGGGGCTGGGGGGGATCAGCCCCAGCATTTT. It is translated as CASSPQGAGGDQPQHF.

This clonotype was detected ten times or more. The chain carries TRBV7-2 and TRBJ2-3, with 8 bases that match TRBD2. This CDR3 region has 15 residues. Germline assignment: CDR1 SGHTA and CDR2 FQGNSA. J gave up 3 bases and V 5 bases, and 7 bases lay outside the gene matches. The CDR3 region is CASSTRVAGTDTQYF. CDR3 bases: TGTGCCAGCAGCACCCGGGTAGCGGGAACAGATACGCAGTATTTT.

The chain joins TRBV20-1 to TRBJ1-6; TRBD1 matches 8 bases. This CDR3 contains 15 residues. The germline gives CDR1 DFQATT, CDR2 SNEGSKA (reference sequence). J lost 7 bases, V lost 6 bases, and 11 bases had no gene match. CDR3 in amino acids: CSANIKTGENSPLHF. Written as DNA, the CDR3 is TGCAGTGCGAATATTAAGACAGGGGAAAATTCACCCCTCCACTTT.

Many counts were recorded for this clonotype. The chain carries TRBV7-9 and TRBJ1-3; D is undetermined. Trimming cost V 3 bases and J 3 bases, with 6 bases left between them. CDR1 and CDR2 from the germline V gene are SEHNR and FQNEAQ (reference sequence). CDR3 length: 13 residues. The CDR3 DNA follows: TGTGCCAGCAGCTTTTTGTTTGGAAACACCATATATTTT. Residues: CASSFLFGNTIYF. Full variable domain (outside the CDR3, taken from reference TRBV7-9 and TRBJ1-3): DTGVSQNPRHKITKRGQNVTFRCDPISEHNRLYWYRQTLGQGPEFLTYFQNEAQLEKSRLLSDRFSAERPKGSFSTLEIQRTEQGDSAMYLCASSFLFGNTIYFGEGSWLTVV.

This clonotype was seen at least ten times. This chain links TRBV29-1 with TRBJ1-2, with D perhaps matching TRBD1 (6 bases). This CDR3 has 12 residues. CDR1 is SQVTM and CDR2 is ANQGSEA in the germline V gene. Trimming shortened V by 6 bases and J by 7 bases, and 15 bases separated the two germline ends. CDR3 protein: CSVGDRHSGYTF. CDR3 nucleotide sequence: TGCAGCGTGGGCGACAGGCACTCTGGCTACACCTTC. Combining the CDR3 with reference TRBV29-1 and TRBJ1-2 gives the whole variable domain SAVISQKPSRDICQRGTSLTIQCQVDSQVTMMFWYRQQPGQSLTLIATANQGSEATYESGFVIDKFPISRPNLTFSTLTVSNMSPEDSSIYLCSVGDRHSGYTFGSGTRLTVV.

As to this clonotype: The conserved phenylalanine or tryptophan is not found at the CDR3 terminus, so this likely reflects a read error. The chain is built from TRBV28 and TRBJ2-5, with D possibly matching TRBD1 (6 bases). V dropped 3 bases and J dropped 4 bases, with 12 bases sitting between them. CDR1 and CDR2 (germline): MDHEN, SYDVKM. This CDR3 is built from 14 residues. CDR3 DNA sequence: TGTGCCAGCAGTTTTGGGCAGGGGAGAGAGACCCAGTACTTG. It translates to CASSFGQGRETQYL.